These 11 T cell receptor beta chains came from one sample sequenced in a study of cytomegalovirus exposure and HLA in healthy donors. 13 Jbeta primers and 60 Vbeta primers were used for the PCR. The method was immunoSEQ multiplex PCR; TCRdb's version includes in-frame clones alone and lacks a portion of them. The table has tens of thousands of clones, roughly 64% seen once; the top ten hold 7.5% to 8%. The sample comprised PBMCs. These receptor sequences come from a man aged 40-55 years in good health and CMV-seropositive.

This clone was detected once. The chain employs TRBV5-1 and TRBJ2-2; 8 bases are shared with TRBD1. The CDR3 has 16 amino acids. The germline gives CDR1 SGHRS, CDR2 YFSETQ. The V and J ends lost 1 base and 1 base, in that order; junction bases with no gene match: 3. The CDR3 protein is CASSLPGTGNTGELFF. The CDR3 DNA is TGCGCCAGCAGCTTGCCCGGGACAGGGAACACCGGGGAGCTGTTTTTT.

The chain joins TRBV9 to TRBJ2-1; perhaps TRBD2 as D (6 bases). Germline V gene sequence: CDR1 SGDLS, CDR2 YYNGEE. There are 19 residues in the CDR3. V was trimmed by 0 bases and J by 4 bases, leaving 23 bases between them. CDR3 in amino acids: CASSVALQPGARLYNEQFF. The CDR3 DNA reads TGTGCCAGCAGCGTAGCTCTGCAGCCGGGAGCCCGCCTGTACAATGAGCAGTTCTTC.

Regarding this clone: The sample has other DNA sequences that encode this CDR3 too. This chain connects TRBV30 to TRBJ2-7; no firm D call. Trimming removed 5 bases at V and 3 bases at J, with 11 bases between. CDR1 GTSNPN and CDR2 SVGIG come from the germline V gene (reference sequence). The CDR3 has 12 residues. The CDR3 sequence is CAWGGLSYEQYF. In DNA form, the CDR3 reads TGTGCCTGGGGCGGCCTTAGCTACGAGCAGTACTTC.

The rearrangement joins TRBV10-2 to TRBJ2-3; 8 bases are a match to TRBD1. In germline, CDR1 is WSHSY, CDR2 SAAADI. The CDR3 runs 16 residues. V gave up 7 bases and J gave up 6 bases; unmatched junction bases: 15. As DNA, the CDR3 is TGCGCCAGCAAAGACAGGACAGGGAGGTCCAGGGATACGCAGTATTTT. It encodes CASKDRTGRSRDTQYF.

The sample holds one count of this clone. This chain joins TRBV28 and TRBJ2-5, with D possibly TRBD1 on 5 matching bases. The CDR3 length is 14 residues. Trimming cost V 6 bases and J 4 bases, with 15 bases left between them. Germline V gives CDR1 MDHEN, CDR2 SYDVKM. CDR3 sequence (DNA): TGTGCCAGCAGCCCCACTGGGGCCCCAGAGACCCAGTACTTC. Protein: CASSPTGAPETQYF.

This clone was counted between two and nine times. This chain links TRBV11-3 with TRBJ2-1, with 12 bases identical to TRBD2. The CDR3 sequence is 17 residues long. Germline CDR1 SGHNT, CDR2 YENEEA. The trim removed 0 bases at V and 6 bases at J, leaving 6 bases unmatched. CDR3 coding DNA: TGTGCCAGCAGCTTAGAGACTAGCGGGAGTGTTTTCAATGAGCAGTTCTTC. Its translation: CASSLETSGSVFNEQFF.

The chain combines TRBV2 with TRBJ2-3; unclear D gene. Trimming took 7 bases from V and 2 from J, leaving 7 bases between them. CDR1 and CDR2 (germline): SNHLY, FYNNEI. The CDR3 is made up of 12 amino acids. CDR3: CASTPNTDTQYF. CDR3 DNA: TGTGCCAGCACTCCTAACACAGATACGCAGTATTTT.

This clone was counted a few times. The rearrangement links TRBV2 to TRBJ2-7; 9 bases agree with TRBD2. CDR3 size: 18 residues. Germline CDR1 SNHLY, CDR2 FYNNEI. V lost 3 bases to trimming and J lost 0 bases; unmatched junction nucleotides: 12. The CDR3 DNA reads TGTGCCAGCAGTGAGCGGACTAGCGATGGACTTCTCTCCTACGAGCAGTACTTC. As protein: CASSERTSDGLLSYEQYF.

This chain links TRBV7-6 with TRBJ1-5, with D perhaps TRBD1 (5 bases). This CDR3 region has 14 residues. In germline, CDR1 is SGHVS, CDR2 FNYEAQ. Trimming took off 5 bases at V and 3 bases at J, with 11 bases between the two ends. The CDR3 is CASSRGGYNQPQHF. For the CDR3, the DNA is TGTGCCAGCAGCCGTGGGGGGTACAATCAGCCCCAGCATTTT.

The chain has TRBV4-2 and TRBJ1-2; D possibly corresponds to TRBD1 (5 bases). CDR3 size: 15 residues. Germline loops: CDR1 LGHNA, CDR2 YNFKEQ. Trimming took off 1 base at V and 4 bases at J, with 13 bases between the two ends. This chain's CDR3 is CASSQAGGEIYGYTF. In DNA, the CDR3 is TGTGCCAGCAGCCAAGCGGGAGGGGAGATCTATGGCTACACCTTC.

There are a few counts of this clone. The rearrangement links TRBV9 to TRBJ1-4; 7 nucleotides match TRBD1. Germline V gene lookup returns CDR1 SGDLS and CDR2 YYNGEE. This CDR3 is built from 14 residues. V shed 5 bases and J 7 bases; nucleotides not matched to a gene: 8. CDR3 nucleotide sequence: TGTGCCAGCAGGCCCGGGGACAGAGGTGAAAAACTGTTTTTT. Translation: CASRPGDRGEKLFF.